What follows are 2 T cell receptor beta chains derived from one specimen sequenced in a study of cytomegalovirus exposure and HLA in healthy donors. Sequencing used immunoSEQ multiplex PCR; TCRdb keeps in-frame clones, though not all of them. The sample gives fewer than 200,000 clones, about 86% of which show up once; around 6% is in the top ten. Sequenced input: PBMCs. These TCRs come from a woman aged 25 to 39 in good health and CMV-seronegative.

This clone was picked up one time. The genes are TRBV28 and TRBJ2-5, with D possibly being TRBD1 (5 bases). This CDR3 is built from 14 residues. Trimming shortened V by 5 bases and J by 5 bases, and 15 bases separated the two germline ends. Germline V gene lookup returns CDR1 MDHEN and CDR2 SYDVKM. In nucleotides, the CDR3 is TGTGCCAGCAGTCCTCCCAGGGTACATGAGACCCAGTACTTC. The encoded protein is CASSPPRVHETQYF.

The CDR3 here is CASSLGSRAYTEAFF. CDR3 in DNA: TGTGCCAGCAGCTTGGGGTCCAGGGCCTACACTGAAGCTTTCTTT. This chain connects TRBV5-6 to TRBJ1-1, with a possible D match to TRBD1 (5 bases). The V end was cut by 0 bases, the J end by 3 bases, with 12 bases between. The V gene's germline CDR1 is SGHDT and CDR2 YYEEEE. This CDR3 region has 15 residues.